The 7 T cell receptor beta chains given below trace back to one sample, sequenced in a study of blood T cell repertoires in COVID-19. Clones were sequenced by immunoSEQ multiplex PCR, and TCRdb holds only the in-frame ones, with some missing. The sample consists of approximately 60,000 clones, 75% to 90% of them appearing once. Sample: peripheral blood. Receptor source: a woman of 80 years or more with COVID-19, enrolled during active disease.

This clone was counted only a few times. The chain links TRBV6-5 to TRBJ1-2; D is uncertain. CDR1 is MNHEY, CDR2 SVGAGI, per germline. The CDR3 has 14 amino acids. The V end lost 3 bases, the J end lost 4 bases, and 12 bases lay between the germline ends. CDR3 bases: TGTGCCAGCAGTTATTCGAGAGCTGGCTATGGCTACACCTTC. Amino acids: CASSYSRAGYGYTF.

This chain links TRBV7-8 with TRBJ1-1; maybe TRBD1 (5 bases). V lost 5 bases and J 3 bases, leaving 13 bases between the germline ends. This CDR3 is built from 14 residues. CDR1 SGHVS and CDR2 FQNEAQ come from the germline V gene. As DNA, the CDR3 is TGTGCCAGCAGCCCCATGATAGGGGACACTGAAGCTTTCTTT. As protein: CASSPMIGDTEAFF. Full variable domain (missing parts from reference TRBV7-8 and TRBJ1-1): GAGVSQSPRYKVAKRGQDVALRCDPISGHVSLFWYQQALGQGPEFLTYFQNEAQLDKSGLPSDRFFAERPEGSVSTLKIQRTQQEDSAVYLCASSPMIGDTEAFFGQGTRLTVV.

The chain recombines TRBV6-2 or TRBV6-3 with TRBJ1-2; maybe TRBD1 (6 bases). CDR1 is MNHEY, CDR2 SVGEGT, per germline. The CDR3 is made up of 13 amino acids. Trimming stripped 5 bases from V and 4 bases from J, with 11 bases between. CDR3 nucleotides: TGTGCCAGCAGTCAGACAGGCCTCTATGGCTACACCTTC. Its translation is CASSQTGLYGYTF.

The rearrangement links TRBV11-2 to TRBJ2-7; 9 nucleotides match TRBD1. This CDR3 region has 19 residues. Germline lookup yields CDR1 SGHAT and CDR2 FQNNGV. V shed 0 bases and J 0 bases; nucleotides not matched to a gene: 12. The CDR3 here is CASSLDNRGLGLSSYEQYF. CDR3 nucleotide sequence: TGTGCCAGCAGCTTAGATAACAGGGGGCTGGGGTTAAGCTCCTACGAGCAGTACTTC.

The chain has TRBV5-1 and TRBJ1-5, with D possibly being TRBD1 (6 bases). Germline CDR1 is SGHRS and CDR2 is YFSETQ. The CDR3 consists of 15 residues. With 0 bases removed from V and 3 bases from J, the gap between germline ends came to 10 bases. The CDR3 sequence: CASSLDGQPNQPQHF. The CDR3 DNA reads TGCGCCAGCAGCTTGGACGGACAGCCCAATCAGCCCCAGCATTTT.

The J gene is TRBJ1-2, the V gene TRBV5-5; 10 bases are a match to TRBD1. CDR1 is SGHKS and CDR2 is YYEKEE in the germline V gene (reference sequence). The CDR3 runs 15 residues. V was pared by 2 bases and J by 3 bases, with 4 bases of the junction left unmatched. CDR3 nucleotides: TGTGCCAGCAGCTTAACAGGACAGGGGGACTATGGCTACACCTTC. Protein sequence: CASSLTGQGDYGYTF. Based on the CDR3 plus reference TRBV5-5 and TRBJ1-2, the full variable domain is DAGVTQSPTHLIKTRGQQVTLRCSPISGHKSVSWYQQVLGQGPQFIFQYYEKEERGRGNFPDRFSARQFPNYSSELNVNALLLGDSALYLCASSLTGQGDYGYTFGSGTRLTVV.

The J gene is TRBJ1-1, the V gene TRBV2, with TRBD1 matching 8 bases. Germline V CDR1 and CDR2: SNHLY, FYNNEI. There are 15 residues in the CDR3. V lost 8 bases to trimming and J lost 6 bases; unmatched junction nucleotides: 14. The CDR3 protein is CASGRIQGVRSEAFF. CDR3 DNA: TGTGCCAGCGGGAGGATACAGGGGGTAAGGTCTGAAGCTTTCTTT.